This T cell receptor (beta chain) stems from a study of shared clonotypes between healthy human individuals. Broader study findings: Represented genetic and exposure-history diversity was restricted by having few donors.

This clone was observed a handful of times. Its antigen is unidentified. Caucasian adults living in Nashville, Tennessee, provided all samples. V gave up 7 bases and J gave up 0 bases, with 9 bases separating them. The CDR3 contains 13 residues. Germline values: CDR1 SNHLY, CDR2 FYNNEI. Researchers ran the assay at a deep level. Here immunoSEQ multiplex PCR was the method, and the copy in TCRdb shows in-frame clones only, minus some. The table records about 980,000 clones, approximately 80% of them present only once. Specimen: memory CD4+ T cells sorted from blood. Subset reported: CD45RA-negative fraction. The genes are TRBV2 and TRBJ1-1; D is ambiguous. The TCR originated in a man aged 18 to 29 in good health. CDR3 region: CASIGVLNTEAFF. The CDR3 DNA is TGTGCCAGCATAGGAGTTCTGAACACTGAAGCTTTCTTT.